These 27 T cell receptor beta chains were sequenced from one sample in a study of T-cell memory formation after mild COVID-19. TCRdb itself ran the 5' RACE reads through MiXCR, one entry per CDR3 protein. The data contain 350,000 to 550,000 distinct CDR3 sequences, more than 15% of them singletons. Material: PBMCs or a T cell subset sorted from them (not recorded which). The receptors come from a man aged 18-30 years who had mild COVID-19 (a few samples of this study predate the infection). Cell type and time point are not known.

V gene TRBV6-5 combines with J gene TRBJ1-2; no clear D gene. From germline, CDR1 is MNHEY and CDR2 SVGAGI. V lost 6 bases to trimming and J lost 7 bases, with 9 bases between them. The CDR3 runs 11 residues. CDR3 DNA sequence: TGTGCCAGCAGGGACTTTCGTGGCTACACCTTC. This gives the protein CASRDFRGYTF.

This rearrangement joins TRBV20-1 to TRBJ1-2; D is ambiguous. The CDR3 extends over 14 amino acids. From germline, CDR1 is DFQATT and CDR2 SNEGSKA (reference sequence). Deletions cut 7 bases from V and 2 bases from J, with 17 bases between. In nucleotides, the CDR3 is TGCAGTGGCTCAGACGGAAGTAGAAACTATGGCTACACCTTC. It codes for CSGSDGSRNYGYTF.

This chain links TRBV19 with TRBJ2-5; D may match TRBD1 or TRBD2 (6 bases each). The CDR3 runs 14 residues. CDR1 is LNHDA, CDR2 SQIVND, per germline (reference sequence). V lost 1 base, J lost 7 bases, and 13 bases lay in between. For the CDR3, the DNA is TGTGCCAGTAGTATAGCAGGGGCCGGGGGGACCCAGTACTTC. Encoded protein: CASSIAGAGGTQYF.

The chain combines TRBV7-8 with TRBJ2-1; TRBD2 agrees at 9 bases. V trimming: 5 bases; J trimming: 3 bases; junction bases outside the gene matches: 5. The length of the CDR3 is 15 residues. Germline V gene lookup returns CDR1 SGHVS and CDR2 FQNEAQ. The CDR3 DNA reads as TGTGCCAGCAGCATCCCGCGGGGGGGCTACAATGAGCAGTTCTTC. It is translated as CASSIPRGGYNEQFF.

For this clonotype: One end of the junction does not line up with germline, which may come from a read error. The chain combines TRBV11-2 with TRBJ2-1; 7 bases map to TRBD1. Germline CDR1 is SGHAT and CDR2 is FQNNGV. This CDR3 has 17 amino acids. The chain's CDR3 is CASSFKGQPSPGNEQLF. Written as DNA, the CDR3 is TGTGCCAGCAGCTTCAAGGGACAGCCTTCGCCGGGGAATGAGCAGTTATTC.

This clonotype was seen more than once but under ten times. The V call is TRBV6-2 or TRBV6-3, the J call TRBJ2-1, with unresolved D. This CDR3 has 14 residues. Germline V gives CDR1 MNHEY, CDR2 SVGEGT. V was pared by 2 bases and J by 6 bases, with 11 bases between. The CDR3 bases are TGTGCCAGCAGTTACCCGTGGGGATCCAATGAGCAGTTCTTC. Its translation is CASSYPWGSNEQFF.

V and J are TRBV9 and TRBJ1-6; D is uncertain. This CDR3 contains 15 residues. Trimming pared 0 bases from V and 7 bases from J, leaving 11 bases between. Germline assignment: CDR1 SGDLS and CDR2 YYNGEE. The CDR3 here is CASSVAPKGNSPLHF. CDR3 coding DNA: TGTGCCAGCAGCGTAGCACCCAAAGGCAATTCACCCCTCCACTTT.

This clonotype was picked up many times. The gene calls are TRBV7-2 and TRBJ1-1; D is unresolved. The CDR3 is 13 residues long. With 2 bases removed from V and 0 bases from J, the gap between germline ends came to 4 bases. The germline CDR1 and CDR2 sequences are SGHTA and FQGNSA. This chain's CDR3 is CASSLSMNTEAFF. The CDR3 DNA reads TGTGCCAGCAGCTTATCTATGAACACTGAAGCTTTCTTT.

This clonotype was seen more than once but under ten times. The V and J genes are TRBV27 and TRBJ2-1; a weak D match, TRBD2 (6 bases). Germline CDR1 reads MNHEY; CDR2 reads SMNVEV (reference sequence). The V and J ends lost 4 bases and 9 bases respectively, with 16 bases between them. This CDR3 is 14 amino acids long. The CDR3 spells CASSSRDLGREQFF. CDR3 bases: TGTGCCAGCAGTTCCCGGGACTTGGGTCGTGAGCAGTTCTTC.

The chain carries TRBV28 and TRBJ1-3, with 8 bases matching TRBD1. The CDR3 has 15 amino acids. Per the germline V gene, CDR1 is MDHEN and CDR2 is SYDVKM. With 6 bases clipped from V and 3 bases from J, the junction kept 7 bases outside the gene matches. CDR3 DNA: TGTGCCAGCAGCCTTCCAGGGGGCGGTGGAAACACCATATATTTT. This sequence encodes CASSLPGGGGNTIYF.

This clonotype has only a few counts. This rearrangement joins TRBV25-1 to TRBJ2-2; 8 bases fit TRBD1. Germline values: CDR1 MGHDK, CDR2 SYGVNS. Unmatched junction bases numbered 1, after V lost 8 bases and J lost 2 bases. The CDR3 sequence is 13 residues long. The CDR3 bases are TGTGCCAGCGACAGGGGAAACACCGGGGAGCTGTTTTTT. Its protein product is CASDRGNTGELFF.

The CDR3 coding sequence is TGTGCCAGCAGCATAGGGACAACTGAAGCTTTCTTT. As protein: CASSIGTTEAFF. The V and J genes are TRBV5-5 and TRBJ1-1, with TRBD1 as a possible D gene (6 bases). The CDR3 loop spans 12 amino acids. The germline V gene encodes CDR1 SGHKS and CDR2 YYEKEE (reference sequence). The V gene lost 4 bases and the J gene lost 5 bases, with 9 bases spanning the gap.

V usage is TRBV27 and J usage is TRBJ1-1, with 7 bases that match TRBD1. J was trimmed by 0 bases and V by 6 bases; bases with no gene match: 7. CDR1 is MNHEY, CDR2 SMNVEV, per germline (reference sequence). This CDR3 comprises 15 residues. The CDR3 loop reads CASSSEGAMNTEAFF. The CDR3 DNA sequence: TGTGCCAGCAGCTCCGAGGGGGCAATGAACACTGAAGCTTTCTTT.

The chain employs TRBV11-2 and TRBJ1-2, with a tentative D call TRBD1 (6 bases). V was trimmed by 6 bases and J by 8 bases, leaving 28 bases between them. The germline CDR1 and CDR2 sequences are SGHAT and FQNNGV. The CDR3 runs to 17 residues. The CDR3 coding sequence is TGTGCCAGCAGACGACCGGGACAAGGGCCTACCCGGGAAGGCTACACCTTC. Protein: CASRRPGQGPTREGYTF.

This clonotype was seen only a few times. The chain employs TRBV4-1 and TRBJ2-3; D is undetermined. Germline V gene data show CDR1 as MGHRA and CDR2 as YSYEKL. V lost 1 base and J lost 4, with 9 bases in between. The CDR3 covers 14 residues. CDR3 residues: CASSQGLQPDTQYF. CDR3 sequence (DNA): TGCGCCAGCAGCCAAGGACTCCAGCCAGATACGCAGTATTTT.

This clonotype came up a few times. V and J are TRBV28 and TRBJ1-6; D is unresolved. V was trimmed by 6 bases and J by 9 bases, leaving 18 bases between them. CDR1 and CDR2 from the germline V gene are MDHEN and SYDVKM. The CDR3 extends over 15 amino acids. CDR3: CASRTPAGPGSPLHF. CDR3 DNA: TGTGCCAGCAGGACCCCAGCTGGGCCCGGTTCACCCCTCCACTTT. Looking up the rest from reference TRBV28 and TRBJ1-6 gives the full variable domain: DVKVTQSSRYLVKRTGEKVFLECVQDMDHENMFWYRQDPGLGLRLIYFSYDVKMKEKGDIPEGYSVSREKKERFSLILESASTNQTSMYLCASRTPAGPGSPLHFGNGTRLTVT.

The table lists this clonotype with a few counts. The chain is built from TRBV7-9 and TRBJ2-5; no clear D. Germline values: CDR1 SEHNR, CDR2 FQNEAQ (reference sequence). Trimming removed 1 base at V and 4 bases at J, with 22 bases between. The CDR3 is made up of 18 amino acids. The CDR3 reads CASSLVAWTDLKGETQYF. The CDR3 DNA reads TGTGCCAGCAGCTTAGTGGCATGGACGGACCTCAAGGGAGAGACCCAGTACTTC.

This clonotype was detected many times. The genes are TRBV18 and TRBJ2-1, with D perhaps TRBD2 (6 bases). Germline V gene lookup returns CDR1 KGHSH and CDR2 LQKENI. CDR3 size: 16 residues. V was trimmed by 5 bases and J by 2 bases, leaving 16 bases between them. The CDR3 DNA sequence: TGTGCCAGCTCAGCGGGACTCCAAGGACCCTACAATGAGCAGTTCTTC. This translates into CASSAGLQGPYNEQFF.

V and J are TRBV12-3 or TRBV12-4 and TRBJ1-3, with 7 bases matching TRBD1. The length of the CDR3 is 14 residues. V dropped 3 bases and J dropped 7; count of bases not matched to a gene: 6. CDR3 coding DNA: TGTGCCAGCAGTTTCCGCTTCAGGGGGAACACCATATATTTT. It is translated as CASSFRFRGNTIYF.

CDR3 nucleotide sequence: TGCGCCAGCAGTCGAAGGGGGGGGGACAATTCACCCCTCCACTTT. Amino acids: CASSRRGGDNSPLHF. The chain carries TRBV4-3 and TRBJ1-6, with D maybe TRBD1 (6 bases). Trimming took off 6 bases at V and 7 bases at J, with 16 bases between the two ends. Germline-derived CDR1 and CDR2 are LGHNA and YSLEER. The CDR3 sequence is 15 residues long.

The chain employs TRBV6-5 and TRBJ2-7, with 13 bases aligning to TRBD2. With 7 bases clipped from V and 2 bases from J, the junction kept 2 bases outside the gene matches. Germline-derived CDR1 and CDR2 are MNHEY and SVGAGI. This CDR3 region has 14 residues. CDR3 DNA: TGTGCCAGCACTGGACTAGCGGGAGCCTACGAGCAGTACTTC. This codes for CASTGLAGAYEQYF.

This clonotype was seen a handful of times. The chain recombines TRBV7-6 with TRBJ1-1, with no clear D. The CDR3 has 15 residues. Germline loops: CDR1 SGHVS, CDR2 FNYEAQ. Trimming shortened V by 5 bases and J by 1 base, and 14 bases separated the two germline ends. The CDR3 bases are TGTGCCAGCAGCCCCCTCCAGATGCGGAACACTGAAGCTTTCTTT. It yields the protein CASSPLQMRNTEAFF.

The J gene is TRBJ2-3, the V gene TRBV27; TRBD2 agrees at 10 bases. This CDR3 is built from 16 residues. Germline CDR1 MNHEY, CDR2 SMNVEV (reference sequence). J gave up 0 bases and V 6 bases, and 6 bases lay outside the gene matches. CDR3 region: CASRHQRGGSTDTQYF. In DNA form, the CDR3 reads TGTGCCAGCAGACACCAGCGGGGGGGGAGCACAGATACGCAGTATTTT.

This clonotype was counted only a few times. The chain combines TRBV7-6 with TRBJ1-1; D remains ambiguous. Germline V gene lookup returns CDR1 SGHVS and CDR2 FNYEAQ. This CDR3 comprises 14 residues. V was pared by 4 bases and J by 5 bases, with 14 bases between. The CDR3 coding sequence is TGTGCCAGCAGCTGGGCCGGCGGACGTACTGAAGCTTTCTTT. Its translation is CASSWAGGRTEAFF.

For this clonotype: A clone one base away is much larger, so this may be a read error. This chain uses TRBV18 with TRBJ2-2, with TRBD2 as a possible D gene (6 bases). Germline V gene lookup returns CDR1 KGHSH and CDR2 LQKENI. The CDR3 covers 15 residues. V gave up 0 bases and J gave up 7 bases, with 12 bases separating them. This CDR3 reads CASSPPGSGSGELFF. CDR3 bases: TGTGCCAGCTCACCACCGGGGTCCGGGAGCGGGGAGCTGTTTTTT.

J is TRBJ1-2 and V is TRBV7-9; the D gene is possibly TRBD1 (5 bases). Per germline, CDR1 SEHNR and CDR2 FQNEAQ (reference sequence). The CDR3 loop spans 15 amino acids. V was clipped by 5 bases and J by 8 bases, with 21 bases between them. CDR3 loop: CASSRRGRPSYGYTF. CDR3 DNA: TGTGCCAGCAGCCGACGGGGACGCCCTTCGTACGGCTACACCTTC. The whole variable domain, filled in from reference TRBV7-9 and TRBJ1-2, reads DTGVSQNPRHKITKRGQNVTFRCDPISEHNRLYWYRQTLGQGPEFLTYFQNEAQLEKSRLLSDRFSAERPKGSFSTLEIQRTEQGDSAMYLCASSRRGRPSYGYTFGSGTRLTVV.

In its sample, this clonotype was seen a few times. This chain joins TRBV7-2 and TRBJ1-6; TRBD1 aligns across 10 bases. V lost 5 bases, J lost 9 bases, and 4 bases stayed unmatched. The CDR3 has 14 residues. The germline CDR1 and CDR2 sequences are SGHTA and FQGNSA. The CDR3 here is CASSMTGGRSPLHF. CDR3 in DNA: TGTGCCAGCAGCATGACAGGGGGCCGTTCACCCCTCCACTTT.